This T cell receptor beta chain was recovered during a study of beta chain features in type 1 diabetes. Regarding this clone: What it binds is not known.

One heparinised blood draw averaging approximately 120 mL was given by each donor. Broader study findings: Moderate but significant shortening of TCRB CDR3s was recorded in all four CD4+ subsets from Type 1 diabetes patients. At VDJ recombination sites, type 1 diabetes patients had fewer insertions and more deleted nucleotides.

Trimming cost V 1 base and J 0 bases, with 9 bases left between them. Germline loops: CDR1 SGHNT, CDR2 YENEEA. The CDR3 totals 15 residues. Sequencing targeted expressed TCRB transcripts, as all isolated RNA had been reverse transcribed. Regulatory, naive and central memory T cell samples averaged about 3.57 million reads. Assay used: immunoSEQ multiplex PCR; TCRdb lists only in-frame clones, some missing. This sample carries 400,000 or so clones, over 9% of them seen once, and the ten largest clones take less than 0.65%. The TCR sequence derives from a man in his thirties or forties with type 1 diabetes. The sequenced sample was central memory CD4+ T cells from blood. The V gene is TRBV11-3, the J gene TRBJ1-2; D is unresolved. CDR3 protein: CASSLVGSANYGYTF. CDR3 sequence (DNA): TGTGCCAGCAGCTTAGTCGGGTCAGCTAACTATGGCTACACCTTC.